The 2 T cell receptor beta chains reported below all come from one sample, sequenced in a study of cytomegalovirus exposure and HLA in healthy donors. The study ran its PCR with 60 Vbeta and 13 Jbeta primers. TCRdb keeps only in-frame clones here, not all; method: immunoSEQ multiplex PCR. The sample records 150,000 to 160,000 clones, 70% to 90% being singletons. The material sequenced was PBMCs. These receptors all stem from a woman aged 18-29 years in good health and CMV-seronegative.

V is TRBV4-3 and J is TRBJ2-2, with 7 bases that match TRBD1. Per germline, CDR1 LGHNA and CDR2 YSLEER. J gave up 1 base and V 4 bases, and 6 bases lay outside the gene matches. The CDR3 spans 16 residues. CDR3 nucleotide sequence: TGCGCCAGCAGCCGAGATACAGGGGTGAACACCGGGGAGCTGTTTTTT. Its protein product is CASSRDTGVNTGELFF.

The chain recombines TRBV6-5 with TRBJ1-2; D may be TRBD1 (6 bases). V was trimmed by 2 bases and J by 5 bases, leaving 12 bases between them. The CDR3 contains 14 residues. Germline CDR1 is MNHEY and CDR2 is SVGAGI. This chain's CDR3 is CASSYLGAAYGYTF. The CDR3 DNA sequence: TGTGCCAGCAGTTACCTGGGGGCGGCGTATGGCTACACCTTC.